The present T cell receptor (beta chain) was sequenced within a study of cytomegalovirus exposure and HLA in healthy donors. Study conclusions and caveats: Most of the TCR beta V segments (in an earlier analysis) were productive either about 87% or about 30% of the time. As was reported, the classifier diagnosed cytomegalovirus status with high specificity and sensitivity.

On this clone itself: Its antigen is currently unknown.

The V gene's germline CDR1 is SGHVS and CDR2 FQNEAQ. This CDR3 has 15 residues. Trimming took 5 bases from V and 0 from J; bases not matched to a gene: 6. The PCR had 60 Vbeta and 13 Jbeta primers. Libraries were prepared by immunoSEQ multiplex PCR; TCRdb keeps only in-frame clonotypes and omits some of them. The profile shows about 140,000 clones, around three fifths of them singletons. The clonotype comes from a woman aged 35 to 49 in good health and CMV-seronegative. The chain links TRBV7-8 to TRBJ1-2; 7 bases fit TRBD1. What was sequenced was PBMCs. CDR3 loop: CASSPGTAPNYGYTF. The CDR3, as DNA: TGTGCCAGCAGCCCGGGGACAGCCCCTAACTATGGCTACACCTTC.